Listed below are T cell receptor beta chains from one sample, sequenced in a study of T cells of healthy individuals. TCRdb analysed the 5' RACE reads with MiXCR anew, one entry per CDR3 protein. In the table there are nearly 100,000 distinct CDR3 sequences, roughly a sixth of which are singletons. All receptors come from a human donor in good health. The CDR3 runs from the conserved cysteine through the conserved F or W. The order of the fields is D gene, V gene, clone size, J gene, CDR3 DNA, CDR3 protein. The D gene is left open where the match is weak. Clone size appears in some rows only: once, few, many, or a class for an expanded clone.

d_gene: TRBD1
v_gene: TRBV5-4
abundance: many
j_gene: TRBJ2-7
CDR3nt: TGTGCCAGCAGCCCGGGACAGACCTACGAGCAGTACTTC
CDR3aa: CASSPGQTYEQYF

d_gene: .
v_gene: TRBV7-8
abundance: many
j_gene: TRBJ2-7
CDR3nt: TGTGCCAGCAGCTTAGAGAAGGGTACCTACGAGCAGTACTTC
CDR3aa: CASSLEKGTYEQYF

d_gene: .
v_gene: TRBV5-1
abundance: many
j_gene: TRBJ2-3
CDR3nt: TGCGCCAGCAGCCTAGAAGGAGATACGCAGTATTTT
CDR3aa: CASSLEGDTQYF

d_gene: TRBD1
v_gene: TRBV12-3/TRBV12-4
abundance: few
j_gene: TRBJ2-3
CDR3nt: TGTGCCAGCACCCGCGGACAGGGGATTCCAGATACGCAGTATTTT
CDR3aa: CASTRGQGIPDTQYF

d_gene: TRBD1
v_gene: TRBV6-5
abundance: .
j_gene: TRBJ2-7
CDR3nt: TGTGCCAGCAGCCTCAGGGGGCAGTACGAGCAGTACTTC
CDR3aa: CASSLRGQYEQYF

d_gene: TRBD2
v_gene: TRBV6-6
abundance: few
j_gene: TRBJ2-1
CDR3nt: TGTGCCAGCGGGGGGACTAGTTCCTGGGAGCAGTTCTTC
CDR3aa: CASGGTSSWEQFF

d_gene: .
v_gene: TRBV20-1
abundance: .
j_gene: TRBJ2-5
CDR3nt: TGCAGTGCTTTGGACGGGCAAGGAGAGACCCAGTACTTC
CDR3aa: CSALDGQGETQYF

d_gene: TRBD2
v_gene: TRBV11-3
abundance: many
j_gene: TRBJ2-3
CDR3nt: TGTGCCAGCAGCGTAGCGGGAGGGCCAGCAGATACGCAGTATTTT
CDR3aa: CASSVAGGPADTQYF

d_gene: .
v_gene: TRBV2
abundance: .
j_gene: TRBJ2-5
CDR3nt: TGTGCCAGGCGGGCGGGACTGAAAGAGACCCAGTACTTC
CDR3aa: CARRAGLKETQYF

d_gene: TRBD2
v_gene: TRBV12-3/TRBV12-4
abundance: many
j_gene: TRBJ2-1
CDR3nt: TGTGCCAGCATCCGTAGCGGGAGGGAGCAGTTCTTC
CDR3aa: CASIRSGREQFF

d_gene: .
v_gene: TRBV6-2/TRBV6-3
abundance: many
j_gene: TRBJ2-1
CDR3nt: TGTGCCAGCAGTTACTCTTGGACTCAGTTCTTC
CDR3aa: CASSYSWTQFF

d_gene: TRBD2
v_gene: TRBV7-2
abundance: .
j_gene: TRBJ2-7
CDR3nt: TGTGCCAGCAGCCCAACCCGGGGGGAACTTGGCGAGCAGTACTTC
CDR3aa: CASSPTRGELGEQYF

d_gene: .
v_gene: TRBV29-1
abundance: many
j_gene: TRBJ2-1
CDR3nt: TGCAGCGCCCGACCAAGCTCCTACAATGAGCAGTTCTTC
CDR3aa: CSARPSSYNEQFF

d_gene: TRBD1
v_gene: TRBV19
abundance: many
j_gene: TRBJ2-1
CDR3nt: TGTGCCACCAAATGGGACAGGGCCTACAATGAGCAGTTCTTC
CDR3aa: CATKWDRAYNEQFF

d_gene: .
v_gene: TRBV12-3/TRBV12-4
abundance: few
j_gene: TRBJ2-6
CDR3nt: TGTGCCAGCAGTTTAGGTACTAGGGCCTCTGGGGCCAACGTCCTGACTTTC
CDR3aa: CASSLGTRASGANVLTF

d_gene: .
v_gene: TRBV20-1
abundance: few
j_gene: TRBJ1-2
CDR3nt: TGCAGTGCCCCCCCGAGGCCGTCGGTAGGCTACACCTTC
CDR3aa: CSAPPRPSVGYTF

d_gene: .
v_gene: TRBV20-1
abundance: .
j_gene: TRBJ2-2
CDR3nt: TGCAGTGGTCAGGCGAACACCGGGGAGCTGTTTTTT
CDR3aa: CSGQANTGELFF

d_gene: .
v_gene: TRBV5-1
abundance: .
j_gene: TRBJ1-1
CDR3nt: TGCGCCAGCAGCATCAGGCCTATGAACACTGAAGCTTTCTTT
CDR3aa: CASSIRPMNTEAFF

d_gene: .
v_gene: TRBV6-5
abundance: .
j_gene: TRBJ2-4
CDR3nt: TGTGCCAGCAGTCGATACAATAGCGCACCGGAGGGGAACATTCAGTACTTC
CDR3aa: CASSRYNSAPEGNIQYF

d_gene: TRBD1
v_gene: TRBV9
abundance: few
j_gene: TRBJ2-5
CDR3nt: TGTGCCAGCAGTCGACAGGGTAGCCAAGAGACCCAGTACTTC
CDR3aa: CASSRQGSQETQYF

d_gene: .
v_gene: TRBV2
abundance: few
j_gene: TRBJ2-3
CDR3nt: TGTGCCAGCAGTCAACACGATACGCAGTATTTT
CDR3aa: CASSQHDTQYF

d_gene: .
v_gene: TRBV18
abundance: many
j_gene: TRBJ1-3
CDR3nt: TGTGCCAGCTCCCCCCCGGGCCGCTCTGGAAACACCATATATTTT
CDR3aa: CASSPPGRSGNTIYF

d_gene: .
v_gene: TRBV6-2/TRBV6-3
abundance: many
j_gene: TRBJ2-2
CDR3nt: TGTGCCAGCAGTTGGGCAGCGGAGACCGGGGAGCTGTTTTTT
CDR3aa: CASSWAAETGELFF

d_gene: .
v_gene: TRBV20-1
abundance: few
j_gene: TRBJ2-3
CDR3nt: TGCAGTGCTCCAGGGGTCAGATACAGCACAGATACGCAGTATTTT
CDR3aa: CSAPGVRYSTDTQYF

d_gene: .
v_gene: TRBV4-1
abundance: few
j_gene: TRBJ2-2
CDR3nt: TGCGCCAGCAGCCCCCCTACCGAAACCGGGGAGCTGTTTTTT
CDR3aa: CASSPPTETGELFF

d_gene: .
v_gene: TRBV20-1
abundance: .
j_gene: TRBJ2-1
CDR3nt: TGCAGTGCTGAACGCTGGGGGCGCAATGAGCAGTTCTTC
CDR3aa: CSAERWGRNEQFF

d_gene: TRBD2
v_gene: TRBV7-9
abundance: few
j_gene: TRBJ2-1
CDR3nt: TGTGCCAGCAGCTTTCATGCGGGAGGGCCGGGCAATGAGCAGTTCTTC
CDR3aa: CASSFHAGGPGNEQFF

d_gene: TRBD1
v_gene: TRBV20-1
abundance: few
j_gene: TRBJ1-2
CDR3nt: TGCAGTCCCCGGACAGGGTCTAACTATGGCTACACCTTC
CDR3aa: CSPRTGSNYGYTF

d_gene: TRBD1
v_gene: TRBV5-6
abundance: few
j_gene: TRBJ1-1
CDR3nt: TGTGCCAGCAGCTTGGAATACAGGGGGCGAGCTTTCTTT
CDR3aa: CASSLEYRGRAFF

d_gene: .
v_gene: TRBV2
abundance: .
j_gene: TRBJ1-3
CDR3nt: TGTGCCAGCAGCGCACCAGACCGGGTGGAAAGTGGGACTGGAAACACCATATATTTT
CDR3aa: CASSAPDRVESGTGNTIYF

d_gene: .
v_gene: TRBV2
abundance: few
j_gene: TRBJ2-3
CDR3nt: TGTGCCAGCAGTGATAGTCTGGGGGGTTCCGCAGATACGCAGTATTTT
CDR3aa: CASSDSLGGSADTQYF

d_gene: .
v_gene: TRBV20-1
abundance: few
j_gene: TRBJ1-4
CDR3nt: TGCAGTGCTAGTATCCCGGAAAAACTGTTTTTT
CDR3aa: CSASIPEKLFF

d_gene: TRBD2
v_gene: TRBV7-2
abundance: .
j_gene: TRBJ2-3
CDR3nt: TGTGCCAGCAGCTATAGCGGGGGGACAGATACGCAGTATTTT
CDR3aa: CASSYSGGTDTQYF

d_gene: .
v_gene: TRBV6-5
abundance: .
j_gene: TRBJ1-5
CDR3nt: TGTGCCAGCAGCCTAACACCACGGGGGGACCCCCATCAGCCCCAGCATTTT
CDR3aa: CASSLTPRGDPHQPQHF

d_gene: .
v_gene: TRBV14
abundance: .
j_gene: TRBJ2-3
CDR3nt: TGTGCCAGCAGCATCCAGGGAGGAATGGCAGATACGCAGTATTTT
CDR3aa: CASSIQGGMADTQYF

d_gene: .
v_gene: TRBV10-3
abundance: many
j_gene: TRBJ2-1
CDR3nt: TGTGCCATCAGTGAGTCTTTGACAGACAATGAGCAGTTCTTC
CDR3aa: CAISESLTDNEQFF

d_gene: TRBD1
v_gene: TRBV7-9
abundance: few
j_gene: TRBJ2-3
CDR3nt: TGTGCCAGCAGCTACAGGGGGCTTGGCACAGATACGCAGTATTTT
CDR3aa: CASSYRGLGTDTQYF

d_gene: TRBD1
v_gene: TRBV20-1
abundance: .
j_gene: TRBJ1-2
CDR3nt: TGCAGTGCTAGACCAAGGGGACAGGGAGAATCCCGCAGTGGCTACACCTTC
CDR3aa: CSARPRGQGESRSGYTF

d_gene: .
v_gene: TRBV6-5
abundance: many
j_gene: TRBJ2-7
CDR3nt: TGTGCCAGCCTTTCCCGGGACCGACAGACATTGGCCTTC
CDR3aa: CASLSRDRQTLAF

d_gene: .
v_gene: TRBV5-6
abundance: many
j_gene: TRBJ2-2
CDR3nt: TGTGCCAGCAGCTTGAGGGGTCCCGGGGAGCTGTTTTTT
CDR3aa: CASSLRGPGELFF

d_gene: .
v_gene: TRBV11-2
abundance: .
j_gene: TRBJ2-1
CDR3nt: TGTGCCAGCAGCCACTCCTACAATGAGCAGTTCTTC
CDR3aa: CASSHSYNEQFF

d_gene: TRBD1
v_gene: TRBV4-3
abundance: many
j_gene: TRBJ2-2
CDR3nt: TGCGCCAGCAGCCAAGTCAGGGGGACCGGGGAGCTGTTTTTT
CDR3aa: CASSQVRGTGELFF

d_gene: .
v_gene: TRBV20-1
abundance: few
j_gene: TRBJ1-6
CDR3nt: TGCAGTGCTAGCGACGGGACAAGCTATAATTCACCCCTCTACTTT
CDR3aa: CSASDGTSYNSPLYF

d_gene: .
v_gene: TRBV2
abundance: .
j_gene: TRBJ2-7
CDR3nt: TGTGCCAGCCAACCACCCGGGGGGCTGTACGAGCAGTACTTC
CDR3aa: CASQPPGGLYEQYF

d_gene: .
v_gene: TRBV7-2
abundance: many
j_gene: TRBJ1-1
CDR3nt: TGTGCCAGCAGCTTAGCCAGCACCGGGACCTTGAACACTGAAGCTTTCTTT
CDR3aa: CASSLASTGTLNTEAFF

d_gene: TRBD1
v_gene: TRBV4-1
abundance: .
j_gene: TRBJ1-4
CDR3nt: TGCGCCAGCAGCGTGCCCGGGACAGGGGTTGAAAAACTGTTTTTT
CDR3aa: CASSVPGTGVEKLFF

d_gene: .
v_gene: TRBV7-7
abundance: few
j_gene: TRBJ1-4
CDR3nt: TGTGCTAGCAGCTCCCGCGAGCACGGAAAACTGTTTTTT
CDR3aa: CASSSREHGKLFF

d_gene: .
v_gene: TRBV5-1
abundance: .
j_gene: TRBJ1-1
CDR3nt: TGCGCCAGCAGCTTGGCCCAACTAAACACTGAAGCTTTCTTT
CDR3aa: CASSLAQLNTEAFF

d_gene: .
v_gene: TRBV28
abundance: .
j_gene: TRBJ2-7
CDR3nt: TGTGCCAGCAGTTTAAGGGCAGGGAGACTCGAGCAGTACTTC
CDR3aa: CASSLRAGRLEQYF

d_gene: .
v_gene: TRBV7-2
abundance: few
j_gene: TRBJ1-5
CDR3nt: TGTGCCAGCAGCCCATACCCCGGGGGGAATCAGCCCCAGCATTTT
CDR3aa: CASSPYPGGNQPQHF

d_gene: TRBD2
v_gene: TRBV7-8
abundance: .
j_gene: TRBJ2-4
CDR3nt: TGTGCCAGCAGCCCCCTTCTGGGAGGGCCCATCAAAAACATTCAGTACTTC
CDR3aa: CASSPLLGGPIKNIQYF

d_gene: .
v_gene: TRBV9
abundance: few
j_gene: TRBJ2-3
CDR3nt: TGTGCCAGCAGCGTAGTGAGTGTGGGCACAGATACGCAGTATTTT
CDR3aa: CASSVVSVGTDTQYF

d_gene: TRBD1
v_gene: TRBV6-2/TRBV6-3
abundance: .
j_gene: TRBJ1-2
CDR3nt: TGTGCCAGCAGACAGGGGGAGGGTGGCTACACCTTC
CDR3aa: CASRQGEGGYTF

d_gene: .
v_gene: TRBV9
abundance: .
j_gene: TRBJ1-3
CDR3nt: TGTGCCAGCAGCGTAGATATCAGCTCTGGAAACACCATATATTTT
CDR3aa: CASSVDISSGNTIYF

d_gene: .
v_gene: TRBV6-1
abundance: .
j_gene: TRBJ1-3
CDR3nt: TGTGCCAGCTGGGACCGCACAACCTCTGGAAACACCATATATTTT
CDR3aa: CASWDRTTSGNTIYF

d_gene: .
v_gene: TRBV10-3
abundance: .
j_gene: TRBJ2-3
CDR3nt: TGTGCCATCAGTGACATTAGCGGAACCACAGATACGCAGTATTTT
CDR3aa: CAISDISGTTDTQYF

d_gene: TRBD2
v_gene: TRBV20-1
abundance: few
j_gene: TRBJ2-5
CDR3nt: TGCAGTGCTAGGGTCCCTCTAGCGGGAGTGGAGACCCAGTACTTC
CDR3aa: CSARVPLAGVETQYF

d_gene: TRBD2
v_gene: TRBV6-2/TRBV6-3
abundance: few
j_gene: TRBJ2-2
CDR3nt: TGTGCCAGCATTGCGGCGGGGGGGCTCTCCGGGGAGCTGTTTTTT
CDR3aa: CASIAAGGLSGELFF

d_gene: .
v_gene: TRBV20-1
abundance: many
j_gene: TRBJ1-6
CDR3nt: TGCAGTGCTAGAGGGCCTGGGCAGGGTCGGTCCTATAATTCACCCCTCCACTTT
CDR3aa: CSARGPGQGRSYNSPLHF